The clone carrying this T cell receptor (beta chain) occurred many times. The antigen remains undetermined. This specimen belongs to a study of T cell clonality in common variable immunodeficiency. Clones were sequenced by immunoSEQ multiplex PCR, and TCRdb holds only the in-frame ones, with some missing. The counts give roughly 42,000 clones, none of them seen only once; roughly 6% is held by the top ten. Regarding the study as a whole: In common variable immunodeficiency, TCR beta chains reportedly carried fewer deletions and N-nucleotide insertions.

Caucasian heritage predominated among both patients and controls. All CVID subjects were on immunoglobulin replacement for at least one year. The specimen was peripheral blood mononuclear cells. The receptor's source is a human donor with common variable immunodeficiency.

The CDR3: CSVKIWGAMGAFNYGYTF. The sequenced CDR3 bases are TGCAGCGTTAAAATTTGGGGAGCTATGGGGGCCTTTAACTATGGC. V gene TRBV29-1 combines with J gene TRBJ1-2; D is possibly TRBD1 (6 bases). Coverage ceases 3 residues before the CDR3 finishes, and the germline J gene fills in the end. The CDR3 is 18 amino acids. V lost 5 bases and J 1 base, leaving 26 bases between the germline ends. CDR1 is SQVTM, CDR2 ANQGSEA, per germline.